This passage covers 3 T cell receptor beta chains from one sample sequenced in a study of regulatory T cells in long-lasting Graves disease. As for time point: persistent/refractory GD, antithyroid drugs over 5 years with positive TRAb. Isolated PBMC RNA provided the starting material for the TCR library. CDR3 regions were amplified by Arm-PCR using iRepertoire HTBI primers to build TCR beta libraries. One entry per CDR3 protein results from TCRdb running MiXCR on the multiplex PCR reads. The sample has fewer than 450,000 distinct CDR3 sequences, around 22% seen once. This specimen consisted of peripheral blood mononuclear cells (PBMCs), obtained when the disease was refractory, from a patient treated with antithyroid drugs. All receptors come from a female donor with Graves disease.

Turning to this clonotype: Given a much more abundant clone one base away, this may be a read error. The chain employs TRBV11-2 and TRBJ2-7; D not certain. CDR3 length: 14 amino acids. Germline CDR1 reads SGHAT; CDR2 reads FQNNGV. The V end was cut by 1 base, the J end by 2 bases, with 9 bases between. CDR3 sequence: CASSLGVGAYEQYF. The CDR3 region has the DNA TGTGCCAGCAGCTTAGGGGTGGGCGCCTACGAGCAGTACTTC.

The CDR3 DNA is TGTGCCAGCAGCTTAGGGCGGGCGGGAGCGCAGTATTTT. Amino acid sequence: CASSLGRAGAQYF. The chain has TRBV7-2 and TRBJ2-3, with 7 positions matching TRBD2. The germline V gene has CDR1 SGHTA and CDR2 FQGNSA. This CDR3 contains 13 residues. V dropped 1 base and J dropped 10; count of bases not matched to a gene: 5.

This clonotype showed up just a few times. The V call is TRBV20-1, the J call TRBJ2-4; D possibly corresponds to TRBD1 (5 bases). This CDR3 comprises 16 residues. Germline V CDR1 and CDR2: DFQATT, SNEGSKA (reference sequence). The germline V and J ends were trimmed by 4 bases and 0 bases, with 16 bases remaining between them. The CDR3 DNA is TGCAGTGCTAATTCGAGACAGCACGTAGCCAAAAACATTCAGTACTTC. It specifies CSANSRQHVAKNIQYF.